The 20 T cell receptor beta chains in this list originate from one sample, sequenced in a study of technical replicates of blood from several donors. Profiled with immunoSEQ multiplex PCR; TCRdb holds only in-frame clones, not every one. The sample contains 70,000 or so clones, 95% to 98% of which appear only once. Sequenced: T cells isolated from PBMCs. The receptors come from a human donor in good health.

CDR3 in DNA: TGTGCCAGCAGGGTGGAGGGGGCGCTTGGCTACACCTTC. Its protein is CASRVEGALGYTF. The chain uses TRBV28 and TRBJ1-2; TRBD1 matches at 7 bases. The CDR3 length is 13 residues. Germline assignment: CDR1 MDHEN and CDR2 SYDVKM. Losses at the gene ends were 6 bases for V and 7 bases for J; bases not matched to a gene: 8.

CDR3 nucleotides: TGTGCCAGTAGTTTCCCAGCGGGAGGGCAGACTGAGCAGTTCTTC. As protein: CASSFPAGGQTEQFF. This rearrangement joins TRBV19 to TRBJ2-1, with TRBD2 identical over 10 bases. CDR1 is LNHDA and CDR2 is SQIVND in the germline V gene (reference sequence). CDR3 length equals 15 residues. V shed 5 bases, J shed 9 bases, and the junction held 10 bases outside the gene matches. The whole variable domain, filled in from reference TRBV19 and TRBJ2-1, reads DGGITQSPKYLFRKEGQNVTLSCEQNLNHDAMYWYRQDPGQGLRLIYYSQIVNDFQKGDIAEGYSVSREKKESFPLTVTSAQKNPTAFYLCASSFPAGGQTEQFFGPGTRLTVL.

This rearrangement joins TRBV7-6 to TRBJ1-4; maybe TRBD1 (5 bases). From germline, CDR1 is SGHVS and CDR2 FNYEAQ. This CDR3 comprises 14 residues. The V end was cut by 1 base, the J end by 4 bases, with 7 bases between. The CDR3 region has the DNA TGTGCCAGCAGCTTAGGGGGGGGTAATGAAAAACTGTTTTTT. This translates into CASSLGGGNEKLFF.

The chain joins TRBV10-3 to TRBJ2-2; 9 positions match TRBD1. Trimming removed 7 bases from V and 4 bases from J; junction bases left unmatched: 7. From germline, CDR1 is ENHRY and CDR2 SYGVKD. The CDR3 contains 15 residues. CDR3: CAIKTGDRATGELFF. DNA of the CDR3: TGTGCCATCAAAACGGGGGACAGGGCCACCGGGGAGCTGTTTTTT.

On this clone itself: Other DNA sequences of this sample code for an identical CDR3. The rearrangement joins TRBV7-9 to TRBJ1-2; 7 nucleotides line up with TRBD1. The CDR3 spans 12 residues. Germline V lookup: CDR1 SEHNR, CDR2 FQNEAQ (reference sequence). V gave up 5 bases and J gave up 6 bases; unmatched junction bases: 3. The CDR3 here is CASSLDRDGYTF. The CDR3 bases are TGTGCCAGCAGCCTCGACAGGGATGGCTACACCTTC.

The chain recombines TRBV11-3 with TRBJ2-3; no clear D gene. The CDR3 loop spans 15 amino acids. Germline-derived CDR1 and CDR2 are SGHNT and YENEEA. The V gene lost 0 bases and the J gene lost 2 bases, with 9 bases spanning the gap. This CDR3 reads CASSLEDTATDTQYF. CDR3 in DNA: TGTGCCAGCAGCTTAGAAGATACAGCCACAGATACGCAGTATTTT.

The V and J genes are TRBV7-2 and TRBJ1-5; a possible D gene is TRBD1 (5 bases). CDR3 length: 18 residues. The germline V gene has CDR1 SGHTA and CDR2 FQGNSA. Between the trimmed V and J ends, which lost 1 base and 3 bases, there was a span of 19 bases. CDR3 DNA: TGTGCCAGCAGCTTAGGCGCGTCGGGGTGGGGGGACAATCAGCCCCAGCATTTT. Its protein product is CASSLGASGWGDNQPQHF.

J is TRBJ2-1 and V is TRBV9, with 12 positions matching TRBD2. Germline trimming cut 2 bases from V and 6 bases from J; bases unmatched to any gene: 3. Germline CDR1 and CDR2: SGDLS and YYNGEE. The CDR3 extends over 15 amino acids. CDR3 loop: CASSVRLAGVNEQFF. The CDR3 DNA reads TGTGCCAGCAGCGTCCGACTAGCGGGGGTCAATGAGCAGTTCTTC.

The J gene is TRBJ1-2, the V gene TRBV7-3, with D uncertain. The V end lost 4 bases, the J end lost 7 bases, and 22 bases lay between the germline ends. CDR1 is SGHTA, CDR2 FQGTGA, per germline. The CDR3 is 16 amino acids. CDR3 loop: CASSSTLAGFSRGYTF. The CDR3 DNA sequence: TGTGCCAGCAGCTCAACACTGGCGGGATTCTCACGTGGCTACACCTTC.

This clone was picked up one time. In DNA form, the CDR3 reads TGCAGCGTGGGGGGGACTCCTGGAAACACCATATATTTT. Its protein product is CSVGGTPGNTIYF. This sequence joins TRBV29-1 and TRBJ1-3; maybe TRBD1 (5 bases). From germline, CDR1 is SQVTM and CDR2 ANQGSEA. The CDR3 runs to 13 residues. The germline V and J ends were trimmed by 6 bases and 2 bases, with 11 bases remaining between them.

In DNA form, the CDR3 reads TGCGCCAGCAGCTTATCCAGGGGGCGCACCTACGAGCAGTACTTC. It codes for CASSLSRGRTYEQYF. This rearrangement joins TRBV5-1 to TRBJ2-7; 8 bases are shared with TRBD1. J gave up 2 bases and V 2 bases, and 6 bases lay outside the gene matches. There are 15 residues in the CDR3. CDR1 SGHRS and CDR2 YFSETQ come from the germline V gene.

This sequence joins TRBV7-9 and TRBJ2-3, with TRBD1 as a possible D gene (5 bases). The V gene's germline CDR1 is SEHNR and CDR2 FQNEAQ (reference sequence). This CDR3 region has 16 residues. V lost 5 bases and J 0 bases, leaving 15 bases between the germline ends. CDR3 bases: TGTGCCAGCAGCCCGCCTTGGGGCCCTAGCACAGATACGCAGTATTTT. Its translation is CASSPPWGPSTDTQYF.

This chain connects TRBV7-2 to TRBJ2-3; D may be TRBD2 (6 bases). CDR3 length equals 12 residues. V lost 5 bases and J 5 bases, leaving 8 bases between the germline ends. Germline loops: CDR1 SGHTA, CDR2 FQGNSA. CDR3 protein: CASSHGGDTQYF. CDR3 DNA: TGTGCCAGCAGCCACGGGGGAGATACGCAGTATTTT. Supplemented by reference TRBV7-2 and TRBJ2-3, the full variable domain reads GAGVSQSPSNKVTEKGKDVELRCDPISGHTALYWYRQSLGQGLEFLIYFQGNSAPDKSGLPSDRFSAERTGGSVSTLTIQRTQQEDSAVYLCASSHGGDTQYFGPGTRLTVL.

Points on this clone: Germline and junction disagree at one end, which may indicate a read error. This chain connects TRBV6-5 to TRBJ1-1; D possibly corresponds to TRBD1 (6 bases). Germline V gene lookup returns CDR1 MNHEY and CDR2 SVGAGI. This CDR3 has 16 amino acids. The DNA for the CDR3 is TGTGCCAGCAGTAACTCGGATTGGGACACCTCAGGACAAGCTTTCTTT. Protein: CASSNSDWDTSGQAFF.

The chain has TRBV7-9 and TRBJ1-5; possibly TRBD1 for D (5 bases). The length of the CDR3 is 12 residues. Trimming left V 4 bases short and J 5 bases short, with 6 bases between. Germline assignment: CDR1 SEHNR and CDR2 FQNEAQ (reference sequence). DNA of the CDR3: TGTGCCAGCAGCTGGGGCGATCAGCCCCAGCATTTT. It is translated as CASSWGDQPQHF.

V and J are TRBV25-1 and TRBJ2-2; D ambiguous. CDR1 is MGHDK, CDR2 SYGVNS, per germline. CDR3 length: 12 amino acids. V was pared by 4 bases and J by 5 bases, with 5 bases between. CDR3 region: CASSAGTGELFF. CDR3 sequence (DNA): TGTGCCAGCAGTGCCGGGACCGGGGAGCTGTTTTTT.

The V and J genes are TRBV27 and TRBJ1-2; no firm D call. Germline CDR1 is MNHEY and CDR2 is SMNVEV (reference sequence). Trimming shortened V by 5 bases and J by 5 bases, and 15 bases separated the two germline ends. The CDR3 loop spans 14 amino acids. This CDR3 reads CASSPFAAVYGYTF. DNA for the CDR3: TGTGCCAGCAGTCCTTTTGCAGCGGTATATGGCTACACCTTC.

The chain recombines TRBV30 with TRBJ2-7; 7 bases align to TRBD1. The V gene end was trimmed by 0 bases and the J gene end by 0 bases; junction bases not matched to a gene: 5. The CDR3 totals 15 residues. CDR1 and CDR2 from the germline V gene are GTSNPN and SVGIG (reference sequence). Written as DNA, the CDR3 is TGTGCCTGGAGTGTACAGGGGCGAAGCTCCTACGAGCAGTACTTC. Encoded protein: CAWSVQGRSSYEQYF.

This chain links TRBV19 with TRBJ2-3, with 7 bases aligning to TRBD1. Germline V lookup: CDR1 LNHDA, CDR2 SQIVND (reference sequence). This CDR3 spans 15 amino acids. V shed 2 bases and J 5 bases; nucleotides not matched to a gene: 7. The CDR3 DNA is TGTGCCAGTAGTATAAGCCGACAGGGTGGAGATACGCAGTATTTT. It encodes CASSISRQGGDTQYF.

This clone was recorded once. The CDR3, as DNA: TGTGCCAGCAGTGAAGGGACAGCTTACGGGGAGCTGTTTTTT. This gives the protein CASSEGTAYGELFF. The rearrangement joins TRBV6-1 to TRBJ2-2; TRBD1 is a possible D gene (6 bases). Trimming stripped 1 base from V and 7 bases from J, with 10 bases between. CDR3 length: 14 residues. Germline V gene lookup returns CDR1 MNHNS and CDR2 SASEGT.